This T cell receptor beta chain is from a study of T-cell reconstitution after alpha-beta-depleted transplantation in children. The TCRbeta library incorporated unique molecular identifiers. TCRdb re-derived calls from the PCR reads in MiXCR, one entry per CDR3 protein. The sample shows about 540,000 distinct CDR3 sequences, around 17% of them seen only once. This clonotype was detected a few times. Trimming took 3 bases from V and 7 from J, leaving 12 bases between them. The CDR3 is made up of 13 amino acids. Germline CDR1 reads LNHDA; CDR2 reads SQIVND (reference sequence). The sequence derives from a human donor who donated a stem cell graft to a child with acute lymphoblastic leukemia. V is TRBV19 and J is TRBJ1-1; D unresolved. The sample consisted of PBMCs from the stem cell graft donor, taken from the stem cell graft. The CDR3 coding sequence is TGTGCCAGTAGTATTAACAGCTACTTTGAAGCTTTCTTT. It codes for CASSINSYFEAFF.